The text below deals with one T cell receptor (beta chain). These data originate in a study of OX40 agonist ivuxolimab in advanced cancers. Trimming took 0 bases from V and 9 from J, leaving 7 bases between them. The CDR3 runs to 12 residues. Germline lookup yields CDR1 SGHDT and CDR2 YYEEEE. Clones were read by immunoSEQ multiplex PCR, and TCRdb kept only the in-frame ones, dropping some. The profile covers some 30,000 clones, with about four fifths appearing a single time and approximately 12% taken by the ten largest. The sequenced sample was CD4+ or CD8+ T cells sorted from blood, obtained in a trial of the OX40 agonist ivuxolimab. This chain joins TRBV5-6 and TRBJ2-1; the D is unclear. This clonotype was obtained from an adult with an advanced solid tumor such as melanoma, head and neck, liver or kidney cancer. The CDR3 spells CASSLGESEQFF. Written as DNA, the CDR3 is TGTGCCAGCAGCTTGGGAGAAAGTGAGCAGTTCTTC.